What follows is one T cell receptor (beta chain) and its context. The assay was immunoSEQ multiplex PCR, and TCRdb's table has in-frame clones only and misses some. This sample has about 360,000 clones; about nine tenths occur once, and the top ten carry 0.83%. The data are from a study of cytomegalovirus exposure and HLA in healthy donors. The CDR3 loop spans 14 amino acids. Germline CDR1 SQVTM, CDR2 ANQGSEA. The V and J ends lost 4 bases and 8 bases, in that order; junction bases with no gene match: 10. The sequencing input was PBMCs. This chain links TRBV29-1 with TRBJ2-1; 8 bases fit TRBD1. This sequence was found in a young woman in good health and CMV-seronegative. CDR3 amino acids: CSVGGDRGRDEQFF. CDR3 in DNA: TGCAGCGTTGGTGGAGACAGGGGTCGAGATGAGCAGTTCTTC.